These 32 T cell receptor beta chains were sequenced from one sample in a study of shared clonotypes between healthy human individuals. The table came from immunoSEQ multiplex PCR; TCRdb's copy has only in-frame clones and leaves some out. The profile covers over a million clones, with approximately 76% appearing a single time and 1.2% to 1.5% taken by the ten largest. Sequences were obtained from memory CD4+ T cells sorted from blood. Subset in this sample: CD45RA-negative fraction. The receptor source for this set is a man younger than 30 in good health.

This clone appeared a single time. This rearrangement joins TRBV5-4 to TRBJ2-2, with 9 bases aligning to TRBD2. The V and J ends lost 4 bases and 3 bases, in that order; junction bases with no gene match: 7. CDR1 is SGHNT and CDR2 is YYREEE in the germline V gene (reference sequence). The CDR3 runs 16 residues. As DNA, the CDR3 is TGTGCCAGCAGCAGGGACGCGGGGGGGCACACCGGGGAGCTGTTTTTT. It translates to CASSRDAGGHTGELFF. Combining the CDR3 with reference TRBV5-4 and TRBJ2-2 gives the whole variable domain ETGVTQSPTHLIKTRGQQVTLRCSSQSGHNTVSWYQQALGQGPQFIFQYYREEENGRGNFPPRFSGLQFPNYSSELNVNALELDDSALYLCASSRDAGGHTGELFFGEGSRLTVL.

The chain joins TRBV19 to TRBJ2-7, with a weak D call TRBD2 (5 bases). V lost 4 bases, J lost 2 bases, and 12 bases lay in between. Germline CDR1 LNHDA, CDR2 SQIVND (reference sequence). The CDR3 has 14 residues. The DNA for the CDR3 is TGTGCCAGTAGTAGGCGGGCCACGGCCTACGAGCAGTACTTC. Protein: CASSRRATAYEQYF.

The sample holds many counts of this clone. The chain joins TRBV12-1 to TRBJ2-7; the table assigns TRBD1, which was not confirmed against the DNA. TRBV12-1 is a pseudogene. CDR3 length: 12 amino acids. The CDR3 DNA follows: TGTGCCAGAGGGAAGGGGACAAACGAGCAGTACTTC. This gives the protein CARGKGTNEQYF.

The genes are TRBV2 and TRBJ1-2; D gene unclear. The CDR3 covers 12 residues. CDR1 SNHLY and CDR2 FYNNEI come from the germline V gene. Trimming stripped 6 bases from V and 5 bases from J, with 10 bases between. This CDR3 reads CASRDRMYGYTF. CDR3 nucleotides: TGTGCCAGCAGGGACCGCATGTATGGCTACACCTTC.

The V gene is TRBV15, the J gene TRBJ1-3; a weak D match, TRBD1 (5 bases). The CDR3 totals 15 residues. The germline gives CDR1 LNHNV, CDR2 YYDKDF (reference sequence). V was clipped by 4 bases and J by 2 bases, with 12 bases between them. This CDR3 is CATSNGGSTGNTIYF. The CDR3 DNA follows: TGTGCCACCAGCAACGGGGGAAGCACTGGAAACACCATATATTTT.

J is TRBJ2-5 and V is TRBV5-1, with 14 bases that match TRBD2. The CDR3 runs 17 residues. Germline values: CDR1 SGHRS, CDR2 YFSETQ. V lost 5 bases, J lost 9 bases, and 15 bases stayed unmatched. The CDR3 nucleotides are TGCGCCAGCAGTTCACAGGGGACTAGCGGGGGCCAAACGGCCCAGTACTTC. It yields the protein CASSSQGTSGGQTAQYF.

V is TRBV28 and J is TRBJ1-5, with TRBD1 matching over 7 bases. The CDR3 spans 16 residues. Germline CDR1 and CDR2: MDHEN and SYDVKM. J gave up 3 bases and V 8 bases, and 13 bases lay outside the gene matches. CDR3 sequence reads: CASRPDRDRDNQPQHF. CDR3 nucleotides: TGTGCCAGCCGTCCCGACAGGGATAGAGACAATCAGCCCCAGCATTTT.

This rearrangement joins TRBV27 to TRBJ1-1; possible D gene TRBD1, 5 bases. This CDR3 has 15 amino acids. V was pared by 5 bases and J by 0 bases, with 13 bases between. The germline gives CDR1 MNHEY, CDR2 SMNVEV (reference sequence). CDR3 sequence: CASSLPGRLNTEAFF. CDR3 in DNA: TGTGCCAGCAGTCTCCCGGGACGGTTGAACACTGAAGCTTTCTTT.

The J gene is TRBJ1-1, the V gene TRBV5-1, with TRBD1 matching over 8 bases. Trimming removed 2 bases from V and 7 bases from J; junction bases left unmatched: 7. The CDR3 loop spans 14 amino acids. Germline CDR1 reads SGHRS; CDR2 reads YFSETQ. CDR3 DNA: TGCGCCAGCAGCTTCTCGACAGGGGTCCTTGAAGCTTTCTTT. Translating gives CASSFSTGVLEAFF.

This rearrangement joins TRBV6-5 to TRBJ2-7, with 9 bases lining up with TRBD1. This CDR3 is built from 15 residues. Germline trimming cut 6 bases from V and 0 bases from J; bases unmatched to any gene: 6. Per germline, CDR1 MNHEY and CDR2 SVGAGI. The CDR3 region is CASRTGGGNSYEQYF. The CDR3 DNA sequence: TGTGCCAGCAGGACAGGGGGGGGAAACTCCTACGAGCAGTACTTC.

This clone was counted only a few times. The V gene is TRBV11-2, the J gene TRBJ1-5; D remains ambiguous. Trimming cost V 5 bases and J 2 bases, with 10 bases left between them. The CDR3 length is 14 residues. CDR1 is SGHAT, CDR2 FQNNGV, per germline. The CDR3, as DNA: TGTGCCAGCAGCCCAGGTAATGGCAATCAGCCCCAGCATTTT. Translation gives CASSPGNGNQPQHF.

The chain couples TRBV6-6 to TRBJ2-1, with 13 bases fitting TRBD2. The CDR3 loop spans 15 amino acids. Germline V lookup: CDR1 MNHNY, CDR2 SVGAGI (reference sequence). The J segment lost 5 bases and the V segment lost 6 bases, leaving 4 bases of the junction unmatched. The CDR3 nucleotides are TGTGCCAGCAGCAGACTAGCGGGGGGAAACAATGAGCAGTTCTTC. Amino acids: CASSRLAGGNNEQFF.

This clone was counted a few times. This sequence joins TRBV7-2 and TRBJ2-5, with TRBD1 identical over 7 bases. This CDR3 contains 13 residues. Germline V gene sequence: CDR1 SGHTA, CDR2 FQGNSA. The junction had 8 bases not matched to a gene; V was cut back by 8 bases and J by 5 bases. The DNA of the CDR3 is TGTGCCAGCTCCAGGGGGAGTGGGGAGACCCAGTACTTC. Amino acid sequence: CASSRGSGETQYF.

This chain links TRBV7-2 with TRBJ2-1; D may match TRBD1 or TRBD2 (5 bases each). V was clipped by 5 bases and J by 8 bases, with 19 bases between them. This CDR3 has 15 residues. CDR1 and CDR2 (germline): SGHTA, FQGNSA. The CDR3 sequence: CASSLQRDVGHEQFF. The CDR3 DNA is TGTGCCAGCAGCCTCCAGAGGGACGTCGGACATGAGCAGTTCTTC. The variable domain in full, with the rest retrieved from reference TRBV7-2 and TRBJ2-1, is GAGVSQSPSNKVTEKGKDVELRCDPISGHTALYWYRQSLGQGLEFLIYFQGNSAPDKSGLPSDRFSAERTGGSVSTLTIQRTQQEDSAVYLCASSLQRDVGHEQFFGPGTRLTVL.

Concerning this clone: Other DNA sequences of this sample code for an identical CDR3. This chain links TRBV5-1 with TRBJ2-6; D gene uncertain. V gave up 0 bases and J gave up 1 base, with 5 bases separating them. CDR1 and CDR2 (germline): SGHRS, YFSETQ. The CDR3 is made up of 15 amino acids. This chain's CDR3 is CASSLEGSGANVLTF. The CDR3 region has the DNA TGCGCCAGCAGCTTGGAAGGATCTGGGGCCAACGTCCTGACTTTC. Drawing the rest from reference TRBV5-1 and TRBJ2-6, the complete variable domain is KAGVTQTPRYLIKTRGQQVTLSCSPISGHRSVSWYQQTPGQGLQFLFEYFSETQRNKGNFPGRFSGRQFSNSRSEMNVSTLELGDSALYLCASSLEGSGANVLTFGAGSRLTVL.

This clone has a count of ten or more. The genes are TRBV5-4 and TRBJ1-6; D might be TRBD1 (5 bases). CDR3 length: 14 amino acids. V was shortened by 2 bases and J by 9 bases, with 12 bases between the two germline ends. CDR1 and CDR2 (germline): SGHNT, YYREEE (reference sequence). CDR3 protein: CASSFDGRGSPLHF. DNA for the CDR3: TGTGCCAGCAGCTTCGACGGAAGGGGTTCACCCCTCCACTTT. Filled out from reference TRBV5-4 and TRBJ1-6, the complete variable domain reads ETGVTQSPTHLIKTRGQQVTLRCSSQSGHNTVSWYQQALGQGPQFIFQYYREEENGRGNFPPRFSGLQFPNYSSELNVNALELDDSALYLCASSFDGRGSPLHFGNGTRLTVT.

The chain is built from TRBV5-4 and TRBJ2-3; possibly TRBD1 for D (5 bases). CDR3 length: 12 amino acids. Between the trimmed V and J ends, which lost 4 bases and 5 bases, there was a span of 8 bases. Germline assignment: CDR1 SGHNT and CDR2 YYREEE (reference sequence). The CDR3 sequence: CASSAGLDTQYF. The DNA for the CDR3 is TGTGCCAGCAGCGCAGGGTTAGATACGCAGTATTTT.

The chain couples TRBV4-3 to TRBJ2-3, with 9 bases fitting TRBD2. V was clipped by 4 bases and J by 0 bases; unmatched bases: 2. This CDR3 region has 15 residues. Per the germline V gene, CDR1 is LGHNA and CDR2 is YSLEER. The CDR3 nucleotides are TGCGCCAGCAGCCGTACTAGCGGGAGCACAGATACGCAGTATTTT. Amino acids: CASSRTSGSTDTQYF.

This chain joins TRBV5-5 and TRBJ2-7, with TRBD2 matching over 9 bases. The CDR3 runs 15 residues. Unmatched junction bases numbered 2, after V lost 1 base and J lost 0 bases. The germline gives CDR1 SGHKS, CDR2 YYEKEE (reference sequence). This CDR3 reads CASSLFSGSSYEQYF. The CDR3 nucleotides are TGTGCCAGCAGCTTGTTTAGCGGGAGCTCCTACGAGCAGTACTTC.

The sample holds a few counts of this clone. This chain links TRBV18 with TRBJ1-1, with D possibly matching TRBD1 (6 bases). The V gene lost 1 base and the J gene lost 5 bases, with 8 bases spanning the gap. This CDR3 contains 13 residues. Germline lookup yields CDR1 KGHSH and CDR2 LQKENI. The CDR3 DNA reads as TGTGCCAGCTCACCACTCGGGACAACTGAAGCTTTCTTT. Its protein is CASSPLGTTEAFF.

The V gene is TRBV7-2, the J gene TRBJ2-5; 8 nucleotides align to TRBD1. V gave up 4 bases and J gave up 0 bases; unmatched junction bases: 7. CDR1 is SGHTA and CDR2 is FQGNSA in the germline V gene. The CDR3 is 16 residues long. Here the CDR3 reads CASSYWTGKYQETQYF. CDR3 in DNA: TGTGCCAGCAGCTATTGGACAGGGAAGTACCAAGAGACCCAGTACTTC. The complete variable domain, with remaining parts taken from reference TRBV7-2 and TRBJ2-5, reads GAGVSQSPSNKVTEKGKDVELRCDPISGHTALYWYRQSLGQGLEFLIYFQGNSAPDKSGLPSDRFSAERTGGSVSTLTIQRTQQEDSAVYLCASSYWTGKYQETQYFGPGTRLLVL.

The rearrangement joins TRBV1 to TRBJ2-7; TRBD2, the table's D call, was not compared with the DNA. TRBV1 is a listed pseudogene. The CDR3 has 16 residues. CDR3 sequence (DNA): TGCACCAGGACCCCGACTAGCGGGGCCCGCTCCTACGAGCAGTACTTC. It specifies CTRTPTSGARSYEQYF.

This clone has a handful of counts. The sample holds other DNA sequences that translate to the same CDR3. The gene calls are TRBV29-1 and TRBJ1-1; no definite D call. V was clipped by 4 bases and J by 3 bases, with 3 bases between them. The germline gives CDR1 SQVTM, CDR2 ANQGSEA. The CDR3 has 10 amino acids. As DNA, the CDR3 is TGCAGCGTTGGGGACACTGAAGCTTTCTTT. Protein product: CSVGDTEAFF.

The chain employs TRBV7-8 and TRBJ1-5; D gene unclear. There are 15 residues in the CDR3. Germline CDR1 reads SGHVS; CDR2 reads FQNEAQ. V was clipped by 5 bases and J by 0 bases, with 11 bases between them. The DNA of the CDR3 is TGTGCCAGCAGCGAAGACGGGTCTAGCAATCAGCCCCAGCATTTT. This translates into CASSEDGSSNQPQHF.

The chain combines TRBV18 with TRBJ2-7; 7 nucleotides line up with TRBD1. Germline V gene sequence: CDR1 KGHSH, CDR2 LQKENI. V was clipped by 4 bases and J by 2 bases; unmatched bases: 8. CDR3 size: 15 residues. The CDR3 region is CASSRYTGDAYEQYF. In DNA form, the CDR3 reads TGTGCCAGCTCACGCTATACAGGGGACGCCTACGAGCAGTACTTC.

V and J are TRBV7-2 and TRBJ2-5; 7 bases fit TRBD2. CDR1 SGHTA and CDR2 FQGNSA come from the germline V gene. V trimming: 3 bases; J trimming: 4 bases; junction bases outside the gene matches: 8. CDR3 size: 15 residues. For the CDR3, the DNA is TGTGCCAGCAGCTTGTGGCTAGCGGTAGCAGAGACCCAGTACTTC. Protein: CASSLWLAVAETQYF.

V gene TRBV5-1 combines with J gene TRBJ1-4, with a possible D match to TRBD1 (5 bases). There are 13 residues in the CDR3. V was shortened by 5 bases and J by 8 bases, with 13 bases between the two germline ends. Germline CDR1 reads SGHRS; CDR2 reads YFSETQ. CDR3 DNA sequence: TGCGCCAGCAGAGGGGCAGGGCACGAAAAACTGTTTTTT. Protein product: CASRGAGHEKLFF. The variable domain in full, with the rest retrieved from reference TRBV5-1 and TRBJ1-4, is KAGVTQTPRYLIKTRGQQVTLSCSPISGHRSVSWYQQTPGQGLQFLFEYFSETQRNKGNFPGRFSGRQFSNSRSEMNVSTLELGDSALYLCASRGAGHEKLFFGSGTQLSVL.

The DNA of the CDR3 is TGTGCCAGCAGCTTATTGGCAGGATCCGGGGAGCTGTTTTTT. Translation gives CASSLLAGSGELFF. The chain carries TRBV11-2 and TRBJ2-2, with no clear D. This CDR3 has 14 residues. Between the trimmed V and J ends, which lost 2 bases and 6 bases, there was a span of 10 bases. Germline assignment: CDR1 SGHAT and CDR2 FQNNGV.

The V and J genes are TRBV5-1 and TRBJ2-5, with D perhaps TRBD2 (6 bases). This CDR3 has 16 amino acids. Trimming pared 5 bases from V and 7 bases from J, leaving 24 bases between. Germline V gene lookup returns CDR1 SGHRS and CDR2 YFSETQ. The CDR3, as DNA: TGCGCCAGCAGGGGAGGCGCACAGGCCCCAGCGGGGACCCAGTACTTC. Amino acid sequence: CASRGGAQAPAGTQYF.

V gene TRBV18 combines with J gene TRBJ1-2; a weak D match, TRBD1 (6 bases). The CDR3 runs to 20 residues. V lost 1 base, J lost 8 bases, and 32 bases lay in between. Germline V CDR1 and CDR2: KGHSH, LQKENI. CDR3 in amino acids: CASSPLPPNRDLSSWGGYTF. The CDR3 bases are TGTGCCAGCTCACCACTCCCCCCGAACAGGGACCTCTCATCCTGGGGGGGCTACACCTTC.

CDR3 protein: CAISVGTSGTGELFF. DNA for the CDR3: TGTGCCATCAGCGTTGGGACTAGCGGCACCGGGGAGCTGTTTTTT. The genes are TRBV10-3 and TRBJ2-2, with 11 bases lining up with TRBD2. V shed 6 bases and J 4 bases; nucleotides not matched to a gene: 4. There are 15 residues in the CDR3. Per germline, CDR1 ENHRY and CDR2 SYGVKD.

The chain recombines TRBV19 with TRBJ2-2; 8 bases are shared with TRBD1. The CDR3 contains 16 residues. After removal of 3 bases from V and 5 bases from J, the junction contained 8 bases not matched to a gene. Germline V gene data show CDR1 as LNHDA and CDR2 as SQIVND (reference sequence). CDR3 bases: TGTGCCAGTAGTATTAACAGGGGGAGTGGAACCGGGGAGCTGTTTTTT. Translating it yields CASSINRGSGTGELFF.